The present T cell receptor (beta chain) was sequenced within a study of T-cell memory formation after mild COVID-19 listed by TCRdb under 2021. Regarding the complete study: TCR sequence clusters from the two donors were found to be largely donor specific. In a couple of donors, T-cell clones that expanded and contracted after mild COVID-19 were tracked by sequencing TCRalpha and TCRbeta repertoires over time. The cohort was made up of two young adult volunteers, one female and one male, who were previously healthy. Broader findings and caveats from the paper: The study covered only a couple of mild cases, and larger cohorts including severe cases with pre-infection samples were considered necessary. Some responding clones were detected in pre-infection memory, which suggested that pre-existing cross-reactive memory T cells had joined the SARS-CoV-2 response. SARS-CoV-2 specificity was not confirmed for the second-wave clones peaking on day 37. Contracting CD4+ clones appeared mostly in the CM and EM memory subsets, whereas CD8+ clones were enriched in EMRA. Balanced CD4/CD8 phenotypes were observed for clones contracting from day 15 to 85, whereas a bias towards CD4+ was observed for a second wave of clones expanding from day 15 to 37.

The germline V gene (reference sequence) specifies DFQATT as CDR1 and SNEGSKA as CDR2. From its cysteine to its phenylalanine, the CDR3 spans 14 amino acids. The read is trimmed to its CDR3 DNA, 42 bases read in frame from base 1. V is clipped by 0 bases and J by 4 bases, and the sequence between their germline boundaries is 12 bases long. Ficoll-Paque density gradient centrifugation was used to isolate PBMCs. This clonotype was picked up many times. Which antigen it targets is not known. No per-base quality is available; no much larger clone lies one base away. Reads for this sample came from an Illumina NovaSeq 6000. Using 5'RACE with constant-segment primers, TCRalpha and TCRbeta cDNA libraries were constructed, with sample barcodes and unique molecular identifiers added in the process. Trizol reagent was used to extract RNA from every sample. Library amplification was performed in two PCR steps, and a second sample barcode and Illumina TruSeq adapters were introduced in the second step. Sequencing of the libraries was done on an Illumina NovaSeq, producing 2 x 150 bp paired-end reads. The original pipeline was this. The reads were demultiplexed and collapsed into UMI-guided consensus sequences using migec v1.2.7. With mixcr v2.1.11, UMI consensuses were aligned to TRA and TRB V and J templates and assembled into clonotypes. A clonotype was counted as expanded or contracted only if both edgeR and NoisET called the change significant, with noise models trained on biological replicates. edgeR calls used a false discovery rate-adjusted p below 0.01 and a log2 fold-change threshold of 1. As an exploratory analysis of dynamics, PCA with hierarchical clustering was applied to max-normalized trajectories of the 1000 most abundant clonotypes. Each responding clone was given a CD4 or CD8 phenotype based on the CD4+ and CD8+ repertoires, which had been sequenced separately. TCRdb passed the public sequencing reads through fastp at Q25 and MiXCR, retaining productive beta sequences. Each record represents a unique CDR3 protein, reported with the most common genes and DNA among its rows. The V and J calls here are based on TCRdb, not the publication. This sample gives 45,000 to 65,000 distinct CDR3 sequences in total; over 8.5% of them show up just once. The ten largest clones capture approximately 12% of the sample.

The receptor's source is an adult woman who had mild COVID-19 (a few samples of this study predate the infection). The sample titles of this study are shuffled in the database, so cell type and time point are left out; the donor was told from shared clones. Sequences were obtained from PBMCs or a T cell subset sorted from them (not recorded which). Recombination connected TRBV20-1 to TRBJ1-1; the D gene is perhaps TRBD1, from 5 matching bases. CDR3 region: CSARDTGLVTEAFF. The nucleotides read TGCAGTGCTAGAGATACGGGGCTGGTCACTGAAGCTTTCTTT.